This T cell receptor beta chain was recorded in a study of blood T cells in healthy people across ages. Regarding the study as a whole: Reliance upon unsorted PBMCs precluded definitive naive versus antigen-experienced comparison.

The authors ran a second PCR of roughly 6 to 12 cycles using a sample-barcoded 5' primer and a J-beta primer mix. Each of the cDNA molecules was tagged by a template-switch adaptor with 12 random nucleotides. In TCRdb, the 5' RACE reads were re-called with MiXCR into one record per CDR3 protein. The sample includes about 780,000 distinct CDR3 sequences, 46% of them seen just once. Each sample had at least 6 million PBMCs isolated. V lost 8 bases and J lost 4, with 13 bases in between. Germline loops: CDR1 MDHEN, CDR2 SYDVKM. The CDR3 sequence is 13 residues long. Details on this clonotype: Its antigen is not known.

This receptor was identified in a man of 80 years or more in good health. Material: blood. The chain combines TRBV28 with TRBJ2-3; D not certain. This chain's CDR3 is CASGDPGADTQYF. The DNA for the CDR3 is TGTGCCAGCGGAGACCCGGGTGCAGATACGCAGTATTTT. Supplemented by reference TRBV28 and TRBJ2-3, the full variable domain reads DVKVTQSSRYLVKRTGEKVFLECVQDMDHENMFWYRQDPGLGLRLIYFSYDVKMKEKGDIPEGYSVSREKKERFSLILESASTNQTSMYLCASGDPGADTQYFGPGTRLTVL.